This T cell receptor (beta chain) was sequenced during a study of technical replicates of blood from a handful of donors. Clones were sequenced by immunoSEQ multiplex PCR, and TCRdb holds only the in-frame ones, with some missing. The table includes under 65,000 clones, 92% detected once. The CDR3 runs to 15 residues. The V and J ends lost 6 bases and 0 bases, in that order; junction bases with no gene match: 5. CDR1 and CDR2 from the germline V gene are SGDLS and YYNGEE. The sequence came from a human donor in good health. Some clones in this sample may be carry-over from other donors' samples. The rearrangement links TRBV9 to TRBJ2-4, with 8 bases identical to TRBD1. Material: PBMCs. The CDR3 is CASIRQGLAKNIQYF. As DNA, the CDR3 is TGTGCCAGCATACGACAGGGGCTAGCCAAAAACATTCAGTACTTC.